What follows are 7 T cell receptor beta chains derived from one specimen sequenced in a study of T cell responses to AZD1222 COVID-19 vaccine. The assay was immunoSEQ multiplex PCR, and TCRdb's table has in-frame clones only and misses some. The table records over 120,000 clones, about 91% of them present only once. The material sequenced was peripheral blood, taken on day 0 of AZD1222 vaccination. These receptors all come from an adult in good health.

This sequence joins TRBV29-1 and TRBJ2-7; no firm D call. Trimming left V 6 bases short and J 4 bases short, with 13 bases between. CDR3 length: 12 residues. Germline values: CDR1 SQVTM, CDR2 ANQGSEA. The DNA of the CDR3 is TGCAGCGTGACAATAGACGGGTACGAGCAGTACTTC. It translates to CSVTIDGYEQYF.

CDR3 residues: CASSSHTGVATEAFF. The CDR3 bases are TGTGCCAGCAGCTCCCACACAGGGGTGGCCACTGAAGCTTTCTTT. The chain employs TRBV7-9 and TRBJ1-1; 7 bases fit TRBD1. In germline, CDR1 is SEHNR, CDR2 FQNEAQ (reference sequence). The V segment lost 4 bases and the J segment 4 bases; nucleotides outside the gene matches: 9. CDR3 size: 15 residues.

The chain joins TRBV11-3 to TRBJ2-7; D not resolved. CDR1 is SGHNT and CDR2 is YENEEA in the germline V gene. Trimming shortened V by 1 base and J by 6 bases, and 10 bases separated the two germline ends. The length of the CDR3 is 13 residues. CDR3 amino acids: CASSLGPLLEQYF. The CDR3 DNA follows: TGTGCCAGCAGCTTAGGCCCTCTCCTCGAGCAGTACTTC.

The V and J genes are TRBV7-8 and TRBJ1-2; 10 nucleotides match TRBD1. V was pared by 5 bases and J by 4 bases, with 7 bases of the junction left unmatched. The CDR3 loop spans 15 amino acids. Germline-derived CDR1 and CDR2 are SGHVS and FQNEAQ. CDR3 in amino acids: CASSPGTGVGYGYTF. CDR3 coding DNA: TGTGCCAGCAGCCCTGGGACAGGGGTGGGCTATGGCTACACCTTC.

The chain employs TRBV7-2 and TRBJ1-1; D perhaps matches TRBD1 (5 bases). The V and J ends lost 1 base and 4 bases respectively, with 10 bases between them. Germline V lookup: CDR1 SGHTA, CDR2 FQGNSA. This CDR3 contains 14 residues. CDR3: CASSLDWGITEAFF. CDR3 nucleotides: TGTGCCAGCAGCTTAGATTGGGGGATCACTGAAGCTTTCTTT.

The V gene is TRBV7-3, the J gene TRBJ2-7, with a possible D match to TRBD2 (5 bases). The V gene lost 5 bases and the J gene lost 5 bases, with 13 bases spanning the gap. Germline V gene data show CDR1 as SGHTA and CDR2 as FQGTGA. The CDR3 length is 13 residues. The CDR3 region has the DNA TGTGCCAGCAGCCCACCGAATAGCGACGAGCAGTACTTC. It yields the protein CASSPPNSDEQYF.

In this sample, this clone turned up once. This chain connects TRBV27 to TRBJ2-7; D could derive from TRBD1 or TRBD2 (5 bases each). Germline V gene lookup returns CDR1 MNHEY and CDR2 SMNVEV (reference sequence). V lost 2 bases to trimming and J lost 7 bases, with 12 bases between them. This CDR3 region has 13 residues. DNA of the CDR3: TGTGCCAGCAGTTTAGGGGGAAGTAGAGAGCAGTACTTC. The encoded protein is CASSLGGSREQYF.